These T cell receptor beta chains were read from a single sample in a study of immune heterogeneity within non-small cell lung tumors. In TCRdb, the multiplex PCR reads were re-called with MiXCR into one record per CDR3 protein. This repertoire shows 3,500 to 4,500 distinct CDR3 sequences, 27% found once; its top ten account for over 9%. The sequenced material came from lung tumor tissue. The receptors shown here come from a man between 60 and 70 years old with non-small cell lung cancer. CDR3s include the opening cysteine and the closing phenylalanine or tryptophan.

>TRBV6-1|TRBJ1-1
CASSETGRHTEAFF
>TRBV12-3/TRBV12-4|TRBJ1-4
CASRLGVGNEKLFF
>TRBV27|TRBJ2-1
CASSFHRGLASYNEQFF
>TRBV6-2/TRBV6-3|TRBJ2-3
CASSYFGTSGSTDTQYF
>TRBV18|TRBJ2-2
CASSANTWELFF
>TRBV20-1|TRBJ2-1
CSARRLAGGEYNEQFF
>TRBV10-1|TRBJ2-2
CASSPVYCTDTGELFF
>TRBV7-9|TRBJ2-5
CASSEGGVGGIETQYF
>TRBV6-1|TRBJ2-1
CASSAASGRSSYNEQFF
>TRBV3-1|TRBJ2-3
CASSHHRVQGFTDTQYF
>TRBV19|TRBJ2-7
CASSGTSGRLYEQYF
>TRBV27|TRBJ2-3
CASQHGQREKLIGGDTQYF
>TRBV12-3/TRBV12-4|TRBJ1-5
CASRGQADLNQPQHF
>TRBV11-2|TRBJ2-7
CASSLGAIYEQYF
>TRBV10-3|TRBJ2-7
CAISAGVGYEQYF
>TRBV6-4|TRBJ2-1
CASSETIGSGNEQFF
>TRBV24-1|TRBJ2-3
CATSAAGYTDKQYF
>TRBV4-2|TRBJ1-4
CASSQVFARVEEKLFF
>TRBV7-2|TRBJ2-5
CASSLALQETQYF
>TRBV2|TRBJ1-1
CASRGPHGNTEAFF
>TRBV20-1|TRBJ1-1
CSARGPNTEAFF
>TRBV27|TRBJ2-2
CASSLTSGNTGELFF
>TRBV12-3/TRBV12-4|TRBJ2-1
CASNPGETYNEQFF
>TRBV25-1|TRBJ1-1
CASSGGTAFEAFF
>TRBV5-1|TRBJ2-7
CASSLDGRYEQYF
>TRBV3-1|TRBJ1-2
CASSQRGLGYGYTF
>TRBV5-1|TRBJ2-1
CASSLQAGLAANEQFF
>TRBV28|TRBJ2-7
CASSLYLAGRSSYEQYF
>TRBV11-1|TRBJ2-7
CASSFDGTGLYEQYF
>TRBV6-1|TRBJ2-1
CASSDRPGLGNNEQFF
>TRBV6-1|TRBJ1-1
CASSEDRHWGTEAFF
>TRBV20-1|TRBJ2-4
CSATEDRVNIQYF
>TRBV6-2/TRBV6-3|TRBJ1-5
CASSYTGRGPQHF
>TRBV19|TRBJ1-5
CASRPGTGELYGNQPQHF
>TRBV5-8|TRBJ1-5
CASSPGDRSNQPQHF
>TRBV12-3/TRBV12-4|TRBJ2-3
CASRTSGTTDTQYF
>TRBV27|TRBJ2-7
CASSSSDRAYYEQYF
>TRBV6-5|TRBJ1-3
CASSVLTGDRNTIYF
>TRBV12-3/TRBV12-4|TRBJ1-5
CASILEVSGGPPVSNQPQHF
>TRBV11-2|TRBJ2-3
CASSLDKGFTDTQYF
>TRBV5-1|TRBJ2-7
CASSFSVSSGTKIYEQYF
>TRBV6-2/TRBV6-3|TRBJ1-5
CASSYRGNQPQHF
>TRBV29-1|TRBJ1-1
CSVRLGQGYTEAFF
>TRBV18|TRBJ2-1
CASSPRGQTCNEQFF
>TRBV4-3|TRBJ1-2
CASSQERTLTAWGYTF
>TRBV28|TRBJ2-7
CASSRELGAVVLREQYF
>TRBV4-2|TRBJ2-7
CASSQEDSGSYYEQYF
>TRBV5-5|TRBJ1-5
CASSIQTGKPQHF
>TRBV6-7|TRBJ1-5
CASSWPSSGQAAHNQPQHF
>TRBV12-3/TRBV12-4|TRBJ1-4
CASSFLSNEKLFF
>TRBV29-1|TRBJ2-7
CSVRPPGAYEQYF
>TRBV10-3|TRBJ2-1
CAIRAQGQENNEQFF
>TRBV7-9|TRBJ2-7
CASSLGSVSYEQYF
>TRBV14|TRBJ2-7
CASSPWGQIYEQYF
>TRBV20-1|TRBJ2-7
CSAIAGGSYEQYF
>TRBV5-5|TRBJ1-2
CASSPTGPQPYGYTF
>TRBV19|TRBJ1-1
CASRLTDEAFF
>TRBV7-9|TRBJ2-1
CASSLDQSLYNEQFF
>TRBV20-1|TRBJ2-1
CSASLSSEYNEQFF